This TCR beta chain derives from a study of patients and donors after allogeneic stem cell transplantation. A single record per CDR3 protein comes from TCRdb applying MiXCR to the RT-PCR reads. The table shows about 410,000 distinct CDR3 sequences, with roughly 17% occurring only once. The germline V gene has CDR1 SGHAT and CDR2 FQNNGV. Between the trimmed V and J ends, which lost 5 bases and 2 bases, there was a span of 15 bases. CDR3 length equals 16 residues. This clonotype has only a few counts. The genes are TRBV11-2 and TRBJ1-4; perhaps TRBD1 as D (5 bases). Sequencing was performed on blood, either unsorted or a sorted T cell fraction (not recorded which). The source of this sequence is a human donor who was either an allogeneic HSCT recipient or a stem cell or donor lymphocyte infusion donor (not recorded which). It is not recorded whose cells these are; they may come from a transplant donor. As DNA, the CDR3 is TGTGCCAGCAGCCCCCGCATGGGGACGACTAATGAAAAACTGTTTTTT. Translated: CASSPRMGTTNEKLFF.